This T cell receptor beta chain was observed in a study of blood T cell repertoires in COVID-19. Study at large: Samples of COVID-19 (acute and convalescent) were obtained from the United States, Italy and Spain. PBMCs, B-cell-depleted T cells, or T cells provided the cDNA or gDNA that made up the material.

Germline V gene sequence: CDR1 MNHEY, CDR2 SMNVEV (reference sequence). The CDR3 runs 20 residues. With 5 bases clipped from V and 3 bases from J, the junction kept 15 bases outside the gene matches. In the original workflow: The authors estimated nucleated cell counts from reference gene primer amplification. Method: immunoSEQ multiplex PCR; TCRdb's copy keeps in-frame clones and lacks some. Clone size and V and J calls were adopted from that table, with D and trimming inferred from the DNA. Altogether 130,000 to 150,000 clones are present, roughly 84% being singletons, with the ten largest covering roughly 10%.

The J gene is TRBJ2-1, the V gene TRBV27, with 14 bases that match TRBD2. This receptor was identified in a man in his sixties with active or convalescent COVID-19. Material for sequencing was peripheral blood. This CDR3 reads CASSGGTSGRPLLLYNEQFF. The DNA for the CDR3 is TGTGCCAGCAGTGGCGGGACTAGCGGGAGACCCCTACTACTCTACAATGAGCAGTTCTTC.